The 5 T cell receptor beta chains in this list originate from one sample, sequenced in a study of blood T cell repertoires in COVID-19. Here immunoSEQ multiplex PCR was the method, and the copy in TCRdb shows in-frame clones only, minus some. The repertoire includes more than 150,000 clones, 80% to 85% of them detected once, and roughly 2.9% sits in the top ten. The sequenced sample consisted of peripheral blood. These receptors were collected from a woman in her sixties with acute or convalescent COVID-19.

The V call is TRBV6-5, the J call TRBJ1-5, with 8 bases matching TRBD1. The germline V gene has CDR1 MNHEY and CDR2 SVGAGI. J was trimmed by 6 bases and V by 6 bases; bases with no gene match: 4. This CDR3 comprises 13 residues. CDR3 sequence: CASSTGGGQPQHF. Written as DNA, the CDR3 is TGTGCCAGCAGCACAGGGGGAGGTCAGCCCCAGCATTTT.

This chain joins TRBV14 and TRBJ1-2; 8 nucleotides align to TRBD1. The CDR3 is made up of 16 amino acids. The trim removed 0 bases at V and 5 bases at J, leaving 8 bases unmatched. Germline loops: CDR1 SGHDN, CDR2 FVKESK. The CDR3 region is CASSQDGGRGPYGYTF. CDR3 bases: TGTGCCAGCAGCCAAGATGGAGGCAGGGGGCCGTATGGCTACACCTTC.

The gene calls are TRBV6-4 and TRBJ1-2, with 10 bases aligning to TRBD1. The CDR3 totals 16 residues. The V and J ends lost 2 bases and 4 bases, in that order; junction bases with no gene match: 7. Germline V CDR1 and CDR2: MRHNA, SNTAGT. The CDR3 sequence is CASSDGLGTGVYGYTF. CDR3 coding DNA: TGTGCCAGCAGTGACGGACTCGGGACAGGGGTCTATGGCTACACCTTC.

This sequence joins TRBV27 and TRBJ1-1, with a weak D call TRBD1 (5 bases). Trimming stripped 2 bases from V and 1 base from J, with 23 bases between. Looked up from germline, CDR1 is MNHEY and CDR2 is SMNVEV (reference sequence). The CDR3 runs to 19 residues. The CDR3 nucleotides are TGTGCCAGCAGTTTAAATCAGTGGGGCCTGACAGCTACGAACACTGAAGCTTTCTTT. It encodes CASSLNQWGLTATNTEAFF.

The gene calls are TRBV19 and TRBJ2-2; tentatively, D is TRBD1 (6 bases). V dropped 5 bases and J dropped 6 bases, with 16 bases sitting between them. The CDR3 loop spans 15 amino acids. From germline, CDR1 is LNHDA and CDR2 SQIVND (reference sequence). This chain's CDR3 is CASSQSQGWAGELFF. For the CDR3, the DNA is TGTGCCAGTAGTCAATCTCAGGGGTGGGCCGGGGAGCTGTTTTTT. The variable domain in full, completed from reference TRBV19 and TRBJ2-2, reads DGGITQSPKYLFRKEGQNVTLSCEQNLNHDAMYWYRQDPGQGLRLIYYSQIVNDFQKGDIAEGYSVSREKKESFPLTVTSAQKNPTAFYLCASSQSQGWAGELFFGEGSRLTVL.